These T cell receptor beta chains were read from a single sample in a study of blood T cell repertoires in COVID-19. Sequencing used immunoSEQ multiplex PCR; TCRdb keeps in-frame clones, though not all of them. The table includes approximately 410,000 clones, roughly 90% detected once. Material for sequencing was peripheral blood. These receptors were collected from a woman between 25 and 40 years old with active or convalescent COVID-19. The CDR3 runs from the conserved cysteine through the conserved F or W. The order of the fields is clone size, V gene, J gene, D gene, CDR3 protein, CDR3 DNA. D genes are given only for firm matches. A clone size is listed for some rows: how often the clone was seen (once, few, many), or a class if it is expanded.

size: few
V: TRBV6-2/TRBV6-3
J: TRBJ1-1
D: -
CDR3: CASSYSNTPGNTEAFF
DNA: TGTGCCAGCAGTTACTCGAATACCCCCGGGAACACTGAAGCTTTCTTT

size: -
V: TRBV6-5
J: TRBJ2-3
D: -
CDR3: CASSPNTGSTDTQYF
DNA: TGTGCCAGCAGTCCTAATACAGGGAGCACAGATACGCAGTATTTT

size: -
V: TRBV10-2
J: TRBJ2-7
D: TRBD2
CDR3: CASGGTSGGYEQYF
DNA: TGCGCCAGCGGTGGGACTAGCGGCGGCTACGAGCAGTACTTC

size: -
V: TRBV28
J: TRBJ1-1
D: TRBD1
CDR3: CASVSGGYTEAFF
DNA: TGTGCCAGCGTTTCAGGGGGTTACACTGAAGCTTTCTTT

size: once
V: TRBV5-1
J: TRBJ2-2
D: -
CDR3: CASSLGLQSVIGELFF
DNA: TGCGCCAGCAGCTTGGGGCTGCAAAGCGTCATCGGGGAGCTGTTTTTT

size: -
V: TRBV19
J: TRBJ2-7
D: TRBD2
CDR3: CASSILWTSGRAVYEQYF
DNA: TGTGCCAGTAGTATTCTTTGGACTAGCGGGAGGGCCGTCTACGAGCAGTACTTC

size: -
V: TRBV12-3/TRBV12-4
J: TRBJ2-1
D: TRBD1
CDR3: CASSIQTGAEQFF
DNA: TGTGCCAGCAGTATACAGACAGGGGCCGAGCAGTTCTTC

size: few
V: TRBV29-1
J: TRBJ1-5
D: -
CDR3: CSVTEGASNQPQHF
DNA: TGCAGCGTGACCGAGGGCGCGAGCAATCAGCCCCAGCATTTT

size: -
V: TRBV5-6
J: TRBJ2-7
D: -
CDR3: CASLTEGLTYEQYF
DNA: TGTGCCAGCCTAACGGAGGGTCTCACCTACGAGCAGTACTTC

size: -
V: TRBV14
J: TRBJ1-6
D: -
CDR3: CASSPGTYNSPLHF
DNA: TGTGCCAGCAGTCCCGGGACATATAATTCACCCCTCCACTTT

size: -
V: TRBV3-1/TRBV3-2
J: TRBJ1-2
D: -
CDR3: CASSQDSGPLGYTF
DNA: TGTGCCAGCAGCCAAGATTCAGGGCCCCTTGGCTACACCTTC

size: -
V: TRBV7-9
J: TRBJ1-3
D: -
CDR3: CASSLDVRAGNTIYF
DNA: TGTGCCAGCAGCTTAGACGTACGAGCTGGAAACACCATATATTTT

size: -
V: TRBV29-1
J: TRBJ1-1
D: -
CDR3: CSVSEFRDLTGPPQAFF
DNA: TGCAGCGTCTCAGAATTCAGGGATCTGACCGGACCACCCCAAGCTTTCTTT

size: -
V: TRBV7-9
J: TRBJ1-1
D: -
CDR3: CASSLALQPLNTEAFF
DNA: TGTGCCAGCAGCTTAGCTCTACAGCCCTTGAACACTGAAGCTTTCTTT

size: few
V: TRBV10-1
J: TRBJ2-7
D: TRBD1
CDR3: CASSDQGAMGEQYF
DNA: TGCGCCAGCAGTGACCAGGGGGCTATGGGTGAGCAGTACTTC

size: -
V: TRBV19
J: TRBJ2-5
D: -
CDR3: CASSIEGRGPIETQYF
DNA: TGTGCCAGTAGTATAGAGGGCAGGGGCCCCATCGAGACCCAGTACTTC

size: -
V: TRBV7-2
J: TRBJ2-7
D: TRBD2
CDR3: CASSLMFSSGGLVEQYF
DNA: TGTGCCAGCAGCTTAATGTTTAGTAGCGGGGGCCTGGTGGAGCAGTACTTC

size: -
V: TRBV3-1/TRBV3-2
J: TRBJ2-7
D: TRBD2
CDR3: CASSQEIAGGPVDEQYF
DNA: TGTGCCAGCAGCCAAGAAATAGCGGGAGGGCCTGTAGACGAGCAGTACTTC

size: -
V: TRBV27
J: TRBJ1-5
D: -
CDR3: CASRPQGVSNQPQHF
DNA: TGTGCCAGCAGGCCACAGGGAGTTAGCAATCAGCCCCAGCATTTT

size: -
V: TRBV7-2
J: TRBJ1-2
D: -
CDR3: CASSLGGTPNYGYTF
DNA: TGTGCCAGCAGCTTAGGGGGCACCCCGAACTATGGCTACACCTTC

size: -
V: TRBV6-5
J: TRBJ2-7
D: TRBD2
CDR3: CASSYPTSGSYEQYF
DNA: TGTGCCAGCAGTTACCCCACTAGCGGGTCCTACGAGCAGTACTTC

size: -
V: TRBV28
J: TRBJ1-2
D: TRBD1
CDR3: CASSLDRQDYGYTF
DNA: TGTGCCAGCAGTTTGGACAGGCAGGACTATGGCTACACCTTC

size: -
V: TRBV11-1
J: TRBJ2-3
D: -
CDR3: CASSLIGIVTDTQYF
DNA: TGTGCCAGCAGCTTAATCGGGATAGTAACAGATACGCAGTATTTT

size: -
V: TRBV5-4
J: TRBJ1-2
D: TRBD1
CDR3: CASSTETGLHGYTF
DNA: TGTGCCAGCAGCACCGAGACAGGGCTGCATGGCTACACCTTC

size: -
V: TRBV27
J: TRBJ1-5
D: -
CDR3: CASSLSWGVGNQPQHF
DNA: TGTGCCAGCAGTTTATCCTGGGGGGTGGGCAATCAGCCCCAGCATTTT

size: once
V: TRBV27
J: TRBJ2-5
D: -
CDR3: CASSLDRGQETQYF
DNA: TGTGCCAGCAGTTTAGATAGGGGACAAGAGACCCAGTACTTC

size: -
V: TRBV19
J: TRBJ1-4
D: TRBD1
CDR3: CASSPLGTGHEKLFF
DNA: TGTGCCAGTAGTCCCCTGGGGACAGGGCACGAAAAACTGTTTTTT

size: -
V: TRBV6-2/TRBV6-3
J: TRBJ1-5
D: -
CDR3: CASSPGAVGNQPQHF
DNA: TGTGCCAGCAGCCCAGGGGCGGTGGGCAATCAGCCCCAGCATTTT

size: -
V: TRBV6-2/TRBV6-3
J: TRBJ2-2
D: TRBD2
CDR3: CASSTATRTSGSGELFF
DNA: TGTGCCAGCAGTACCGCCACGAGGACTAGCGGATCGGGGGAGCTGTTTTTT

size: -
V: TRBV19
J: TRBJ1-2
D: -
CDR3: CASSIRASGPSWGFNYGYTF
DNA: TGTGCCAGTAGTATTCGGGCATCTGGGCCTTCCTGGGGCTTTAACTATGGCTACACCTTC

size: once
V: TRBV6-1
J: TRBJ1-1
D: -
CDR3: CASSEVWQGQAFF
DNA: TGTGCCAGCAGTGAAGTATGGCAGGGTCAAGCTTTCTTT

size: -
V: TRBV19
J: TRBJ1-1
D: -
CDR3: CATKVTKAFGDTEAFF
DNA: TGTGCCACAAAGGTCACAAAGGCCTTCGGGGACACTGAAGCTTTCTTT

size: -
V: TRBV5-6
J: TRBJ2-1
D: -
CDR3: CASNLGRDTYNEQFF
DNA: TGTGCCAGCAATTTGGGTAGGGACACCTACAATGAGCAGTTCTTC

size: -
V: TRBV2
J: TRBJ1-1
D: -
CDR3: CASSEWGGTEAFF
DNA: TGTGCCAGCAGTGAGTGGGGGGGGACTGAAGCTTTCTTT

size: -
V: TRBV29-1
J: TRBJ1-1
D: -
CDR3: CSVFGPDTEAFF
DNA: TGCAGCGTCTTCGGTCCCGACACTGAAGCTTTCTTT

size: few
V: TRBV7-8
J: TRBJ1-1
D: -
CDR3: CASSLVQGRNTEAFF
DNA: TGTGCCAGCAGCTTAGTACAGGGAAGGAACACTGAAGCTTTCTTT

size: -
V: TRBV18
J: TRBJ1-3
D: -
CDR3: CASSPSGNTIYF
DNA: TGTGCCAGCTCACCCTCGGGAAACACCATATATTTT

size: -
V: TRBV5-1
J: TRBJ1-1
D: TRBD1
CDR3: CASSVQDRGQAEAFF
DNA: TGCGCCAGCAGCGTCCAAGACAGGGGGCAGGCTGAAGCTTTCTTT

size: -
V: TRBV6-6
J: TRBJ2-7
D: -
CDR3: CASSYFSGPTYEQYF
DNA: TGTGCCAGCAGTTACTTTAGCGGCCCGACCTACGAGCAGTACTTC

size: -
V: TRBV27
J: TRBJ1-5
D: -
CDR3: CASSFGGFMGGHQPQHF
DNA: TGTGCCAGCAGTTTCGGGGGGTTTATGGGGGGCCATCAGCCCCAGCATTTT

size: -
V: TRBV14
J: TRBJ2-3
D: -
CDR3: CASSQGPGEYF
DNA: TGTGCCAGCAGCCAAGGCCCAGGGGAGTATTTT

size: -
V: TRBV5-1
J: TRBJ1-1
D: -
CDR3: CASSWGGENTEAFF
DNA: TGCGCCAGCAGCTGGGGGGGCGAAAACACTGAAGCTTTCTTT

size: -
V: TRBV27
J: TRBJ2-2
D: TRBD2
CDR3: CASSFLWEGTGELFF
DNA: TGTGCCAGCAGTTTCCTTTGGGAGGGCACCGGGGAGCTGTTTTTT